The 27 T cell receptor beta chains below all came from one sample that was sequenced in a study of blood T cells in healthy people across ages (dated by TCRdb to between 2014 and 2017). Library preparation used 5' RACE. Sequencing relied on an Illumina HiSeq 2500. A second PCR of about 7 to 12 cycles was run with a J-beta primer mix and a sample-barcoded 5' primer. TCRdb ran its own pipeline on the public reads, namely fastp trimming at Q25 and MiXCR clone calling, and kept in-frame beta chains. Rows with a matching CDR3 protein are joined into one entry that keeps the most common DNA and genes. For this sample the table gives 850,000 or so distinct CDR3 sequences, of which 29% were detected only once. Together, the top ten hold 15% to 20% of the sample. The sequencing sample was made of blood. The receptor source for this set is an elderly woman in good health.

Here the CDR3 DNA reads TGTGCCAGCAGGGGCTCAGGGGACGCCGGTAATGGCTACACCTTC. Its protein product is CASRGSGDAGNGYTF. The chain is built from TRBV12-3 or TRBV12-4 and TRBJ1-2; TRBD1 might be the D (6 bases). The CDR3 has 15 residues. V shed 6 bases and J shed 6 bases, with 20 bases lying between them.

V usage is TRBV20-1 and J usage is TRBJ2-7; possible D gene TRBD2, 6 bases. The better agreement between TRBJ2-5 and the DNA end casts doubt on the J call. This CDR3 is 13 amino acids long. Germline CDR1 reads DFQATT; CDR2 reads SNEGSKA (reference sequence). In nucleotides, the CDR3 is TGCAGTGCTAGGCGACTAGACCAAGAGACCCAGTACTTC. Translation gives CSARRLDQETQYF.

The chain employs TRBV19 and TRBJ1-6; D is unclear. The germline V gene has CDR1 LNHDA and CDR2 SQIVND (reference sequence). V was pared by 6 bases and J by 8 bases, with 11 bases between. CDR3 length: 13 residues. CDR3 protein: CASSPQQYSPLHF. DNA of the CDR3: TGTGCCAGTAGCCCACAACAGTATTCACCCCTCCACTTT.

This clonotype was found a few times. The rearrangement joins TRBV21-1 to TRBJ1-1; the table's D gene call, TRBD1, was not cross checked with the DNA. TRBV21-1 is tagged as a pseudogene. CDR3 length: 16 residues. The CDR3 DNA reads as TGTGCCAGCAACCCCGGGACAGGGGAAGAGGACACTGAAGCTTTCTTT. This gives the protein CASNPGTGEEDTEAFF.

This clonotype was detected only a few times. The rearrangement joins TRBV25-1 to TRBJ2-3; TRBD1 aligns across 7 bases. The ends lost 4 bases at V and 7 bases at J; junction bases unmatched: 14. Per germline, CDR1 MGHDK and CDR2 SYGVNS. There are 16 residues in the CDR3. The CDR3 nucleotides read TGTGCCAGCAGTGCGTTCTCCGACAGGGATGCACATACGCAGTATTTT. Protein: CASSAFSDRDAHTQYF.

This clonotype has only a few counts. Being one base from a much bigger clone, this may be a read error. V and J are TRBV28 and TRBJ2-5; TRBD2 matches 8 bases. The CDR3 length is 15 residues. The trim removed 6 bases at V and 5 bases at J, leaving 11 bases unmatched. From germline, CDR1 is MDHEN and CDR2 SYDVKM. The chain's CDR3 is CASRGGSGGRETQYF. The CDR3, as DNA: TGTGCCAGCAGGGGGGGCAGCGGGGGTCGGGAGACCCAGTACTTC.

This clonotype has a count of ten or more. V usage is TRBV2 and J usage is TRBJ2-7, with D possibly matching TRBD1 (5 bases). The CDR3 spans 12 residues. Germline loops: CDR1 SNHLY, CDR2 FYNNEI. The V end was cut by 10 bases, the J end by 6 bases, with 16 bases between. DNA of the CDR3: TGTGCCATAGGGGCCCTCGGCGGCGAGCAGTACTTC. It translates to CAIGALGGEQYF.

Details on this clonotype: A much more abundant neighbour one base away suggests this may be a read error. The chain couples TRBV7-2 to TRBJ2-7; possibly TRBD2 for D (5 bases). V dropped 4 bases and J dropped 7 bases, with 11 bases sitting between them. Germline V gene lookup returns CDR1 SGHTA and CDR2 FQGNSA. The CDR3 totals 12 residues. CDR3 sequence (DNA): TGTGCCAGCAGCTCCTTAGACTATGAGCAGTACTTC. This codes for CASSSLDYEQYF.

This clonotype was counted many times. The chain has TRBV20-1 and TRBJ2-1; TRBD2 aligns across 9 bases. The CDR3 loop spans 13 amino acids. Per germline, CDR1 DFQATT and CDR2 SNEGSKA (reference sequence). V dropped 5 bases and J dropped 9; count of bases not matched to a gene: 8. This chain's CDR3 is CSADPLAGVEQFF. The DNA for the CDR3 is TGCAGTGCTGACCCCTTAGCGGGGGTTGAGCAGTTCTTC.

At least ten counts were recorded for this clonotype. This chain uses TRBV4-3 with TRBJ2-3, with TRBD2 identical over 7 bases. CDR1 is LGHNA, CDR2 YSLEER, per germline. J was trimmed by 6 bases and V by 0 bases; bases with no gene match: 12. This CDR3 is 17 amino acids long. CDR3 loop: CASSQERASGTGDTQYF. CDR3 DNA sequence: TGCGCCAGCAGCCAAGAGAGGGCTAGCGGAACCGGGGATACGCAGTATTTT.

The rearrangement uses TRBV5-8 and TRBJ1-2, with D unclear. CDR3 length: 14 residues. The V end lost 1 base, the J end lost 1 base, and 8 bases lay between the germline ends. The germline V gene has CDR1 SGHTS and CDR2 YDEGEE. In DNA, the CDR3 is TGTGCCAGCAGCTTGAGGAACTATAACTATGGCTACACCTTC. It codes for CASSLRNYNYGYTF.

V and J are TRBV6-2 or TRBV6-3 and TRBJ2-4, with TRBD1 matching 8 bases. The end of the DNA aligns better with TRBJ2-7, so the J call may be wrong. The germline V gene has CDR1 MNHEY and CDR2 SVGEGT. The CDR3 length is 18 residues. CDR3 bases: TGTGCCAGCAGTTACCCCGGGACAGGTGCCTCGCGGTTGGGCGAGCAGTACTTC. Its translation is CASSYPGTGASRLGEQYF.

Only a few counts were recorded for this clonotype. Its ends do not fully match the called genes, so a read error is possible. The chain recombines TRBV7-2 with TRBJ1-6; D possibly corresponds to TRBD1 (6 bases). CDR3 length: 15 amino acids. Germline V gene data show CDR1 as SGHTA and CDR2 as FQGNSA. Here the CDR3 DNA reads TGTGCCAGCAGCTCCAGGGGACACTGTAATTCACCCCCCCACTTT. Translation: CASSSRGHCNSPPHF.

This clonotype was detected only a few times. The CDR3 reads CASRDGGGRTDTQYF. The CDR3 DNA is TGCGCCAGCAGAGACGGGGGGGGGAGGACAGATACGCAGTATTTT. This sequence joins TRBV10-2 and TRBJ2-3, with TRBD2 identical over 8 bases. The CDR3 consists of 15 residues. CDR1 is WSHSY, CDR2 SAAADI, per germline. V was pared by 6 bases and J by 3 bases, with 8 bases of the junction left unmatched.

This clonotype showed up just a few times. The V gene is TRBV30, the J gene TRBJ1-5, with D possibly TRBD1 on 5 matching bases. V was shortened by 2 bases and J by 6 bases, with 11 bases between the two germline ends. The CDR3 is 13 residues long. The germline CDR1 and CDR2 sequences are GTSNPN and SVGIG (reference sequence). The DNA of the CDR3 is TGTGCCTGGAGTCCGAGGGGATCTCAGCCCCAGCATTTT. Encoded protein: CAWSPRGSQPQHF.

As DNA, the CDR3 is TGTGCCTGGAGATCTAGCGGGGCGAGCAATGAGCAGTACTTC. Protein: CAWRSSGASNEQYF. The gene calls are TRBV30 and TRBJ2-1, with TRBD2 identical over 9 bases. The J call may be faulty, since TRBJ2-7 better matches the DNA end. CDR3 length equals 14 residues. From germline, CDR1 is GTSNPN and CDR2 SVGIG (reference sequence).

This clonotype was detected ten times or more. CDR3 sequence (DNA): TGTGCCAGCAGTTACCGACAGGCTGGGGCCAACGTCCTGACTTTC. Its translation: CASSYRQAGANVLTF. The V gene is TRBV6-5, the J gene TRBJ2-6; perhaps TRBD1 as D (6 bases). The CDR3 extends over 15 amino acids. The V end lost 2 bases, the J end lost 2 bases, and 7 bases lay between the germline ends. Germline CDR1 is MNHEY and CDR2 is SVGAGI.

This clonotype was recorded only once. The gene calls are TRBV29-1 and TRBJ2-1, with D possibly being TRBD1 (6 bases). The length of the CDR3 is 13 residues. V was pared by 7 bases and J by 3 bases, with 13 bases between. CDR1 SQVTM and CDR2 ANQGSEA come from the germline V gene. CDR3 sequence (DNA): TGCAGCGCGCTGCAGGGGCGCTACAATGAGCAGTTCTTC. Translating gives CSALQGRYNEQFF.

Concerning this clonotype: The conserved closing phenylalanine or tryptophan is absent in this CDR3, likely reflecting a read error. The limits of the CDR3 on the DNA are not certain, so only TCRdb's listed CDR3 is given. The J gene is TRBJ2-1, the V gene TRBV12-3 or TRBV12-4; TRBD1 is taken as the D call from the table, unchecked against the DNA. The CDR3 totals 18 residues, both ends included. CDR3 sequence: CASSYSGTGGSYGYTFGS.

The chain is built from TRBV6-2 or TRBV6-3 and TRBJ2-7; D remains ambiguous. The assigned J gene may be wrong: the sequence end matches TRBJ2-5 better. This CDR3 spans 12 amino acids. Germline CDR1 and CDR2: MNHEY and SVGEGT. The CDR3 loop reads CASSYPPGTQYF. The DNA of the CDR3 is TGTGCCAGCAGTTACCCCCCGGGGACCCAGTACTTC.

A word on this clonotype: This may stem from a read error, because a much larger clone lies one nucleotide away. This chain uses TRBV3-1 with TRBJ2-1, with TRBD1 matching over 7 bases. The CDR3 length is 14 residues. Germline CDR1 LGHDT, CDR2 YNNKEL (reference sequence). The CDR3 nucleotides read TGTGCCGGCAGCCTTGGGACAGTAAACAATGAGCAGTTCTTC. Protein product: CAGSLGTVNNEQFF.

This chain connects TRBV11-2 to TRBJ2-5, with a weak D call TRBD2 (7 bases). CDR3 size: 16 residues. Germline CDR1 is SGHAT and CDR2 is FQNNGV. V lost 5 bases, J lost 5 bases, and 21 bases lay in between. The CDR3: CASSPGPWGGSETQYF. The CDR3 DNA sequence: TGTGCCAGCAGCCCGGGCCCTTGGGGGGGCTCTGAGACCCAGTACTTC.

Comments on this clonotype: A read error is possible here, since a much larger clone lies one base away. The chain combines TRBV5-1 with TRBJ2-6; D remains ambiguous. Looked up from germline, CDR1 is SGHRS and CDR2 is YFSETQ. V lost 5 bases to trimming and J lost 0 bases, with 6 bases between them. This CDR3 region has 14 residues. CDR3 nucleotide sequence: TGCGCCAGCAGTGAGAGCTCTGGGGCCAACGTCCTGACTTTC. Translating gives CASSESSGANVLTF.

This chain joins TRBV2 and TRBJ2-2; TRBD1 aligns across 10 bases. J was trimmed by 4 bases and V by 7 bases; bases with no gene match: 9. Germline V gives CDR1 SNHLY, CDR2 FYNNEI. The CDR3 has 16 residues. The CDR3 DNA follows: TGTGCCAGCAAACGGGACAGGGGTTCGGGCACCGGGGAGCTGTTTTTT. Its protein product is CASKRDRGSGTGELFF.

The V call is TRBV28, the J call TRBJ2-7, with D perhaps TRBD1 (6 bases). The CDR3 runs to 14 residues. CDR1 is MDHEN, CDR2 SYDVKM, per germline. The V end was cut by 5 bases, the J end by 6 bases, with 17 bases between. The chain's CDR3 is CASSDPVGAREQYF. The DNA for the CDR3 is TGTGCCAGCAGTGACCCCGTGGGGGCACGCGAGCAGTACTTC.

The chain employs TRBV18 and TRBJ2-3, with D perhaps assigned TRBD1 or TRBD2 (5 bases each). V lost 3 bases to trimming and J lost 2 bases, with 9 bases between them. The length of the CDR3 is 14 residues. Germline V gene lookup returns CDR1 KGHSH and CDR2 LQKENI. The chain's CDR3 is CASSPRGPTDTQYF. The CDR3 region has the DNA TGTGCCAGCTCACCGAGGGGACCCACAGATACGCAGTATTTT.

V usage is TRBV27 and J usage is TRBJ2-5; tentative D call: TRBD2 (6 bases). The V and J ends lost 5 bases and 5 bases respectively, with 24 bases between them. CDR1 is MNHEY and CDR2 is SMNVEV in the germline V gene (reference sequence). The CDR3 length is 17 residues. The CDR3 DNA reads as TGTGCCAGCAGTCTCTACCGGGGGAGGCCGCCGCGCGAGACCCAGTACTTC. Its protein is CASSLYRGRPPRETQYF.